The 19 T cell receptor beta chains presented below share a single source sample, sequenced in a study of blood T cells in healthy people across ages. Through a sample-barcoded 5' primer and a J-beta primer mix, a second PCR was run for roughly 7 to 11 cycles. TCRdb ran MiXCR on the 5' RACE reads and lists one entry per CDR3 protein. The table lists some 640,000 distinct CDR3 sequences, roughly 49% of them singletons. Sequenced sample: blood. Receptors were obtained from a woman between 55 and 75 years old in good health.

In this sample, this clonotype turned up many times. The chain joins TRBV5-1 to TRBJ2-7; 9 positions match TRBD2. There are 16 residues in the CDR3. Trimming cost V 6 bases and J 2 bases; bases outside gene matches: 12. Germline lookup yields CDR1 SGHRS and CDR2 YFSETQ. The CDR3 bases are TGCGCCAGCACCCCGGTGGTAGCGGGAGCCGCCTACGAGCAGTACTTC. It is translated as CASTPVVAGAAYEQYF.

Regarding this clonotype: At one end, the junction sequence differs from germline, possibly due to a read error. The rearrangement joins TRBV10-3 to TRBJ2-5, with 8 nucleotides matching TRBD1. The germline V gene encodes CDR1 ENHRY and CDR2 SYGVKD. The CDR3 consists of 16 residues. CDR3 amino acids: CAISARGQGDQETQYF. CDR3 DNA sequence: TGTGCCATCAGTGCCCGCGGACAGGGCGACCAGGAGACCCAGTACTTC.

The genes are TRBV7-3 and TRBJ2-3, with D unclear. This CDR3 is built from 14 residues. The V end was cut by 1 base, the J end by 3 bases, with 8 bases between. Germline lookup yields CDR1 SGHTA and CDR2 FQGTGA. The CDR3 bases are TGTGCCAGCAGCTTAAGACAAACTACAGATACGCAGTATTTT. It translates to CASSLRQTTDTQYF. Looking up the rest from reference TRBV7-3 and TRBJ2-3 gives the full variable domain: GAGVSQTPSNKVTEKGKYVELRCDPISGHTALYWYRQSLGQGPEFLIYFQGTGAADDSGLPNDRFFAVRPEGSVSTLKIQRTERGDSAVYLCASSLRQTTDTQYFGPGTRLTVL.

Comments on this clonotype: A much larger clone lies a single base off, so this may be a read error. V and J are TRBV29-1 and TRBJ1-2; possibly TRBD1 for D (6 bases). Germline CDR1 and CDR2: SQVTM and ANQGSEA. The CDR3 sequence is 12 residues long. V lost 7 bases, J lost 5 bases, and 14 bases lay in between. CDR3 nucleotides: TGCAGCGGTGAGGGGGTTGGGTATGGCTACACCTTC. Its translation is CSGEGVGYGYTF.

The V gene is TRBV5-1, the J gene TRBJ2-3, with TRBD2 identical over 11 bases. Unmatched junction bases numbered 8, after V lost 4 bases and J lost 4 bases. CDR1 SGHRS and CDR2 YFSETQ come from the germline V gene. The CDR3 is 16 residues long. CDR3 protein: CASSLTSGSSADTQYF. The CDR3 nucleotides are TGCGCCAGCAGCCTTACTAGCGGGAGCAGTGCAGATACGCAGTATTTT.

This sequence joins TRBV27 and TRBJ2-1; the D call may be TRBD1 or TRBD2 (5 bases each). CDR3 length: 16 residues. Germline CDR1 is MNHEY and CDR2 is SMNVEV (reference sequence). Trimming stripped 5 bases from V and 2 bases from J, with 16 bases between. The CDR3 bases are TGTGCCAGCAGTCTCATCCAGGGAGCCCCCTACAATGAGCAGTTCTTC. This translates into CASSLIQGAPYNEQFF.

J is TRBJ2-3 and V is TRBV7-2; 8 positions agree with TRBD2. CDR1 is SGHTA and CDR2 is FQGNSA in the germline V gene. V was clipped by 1 base and J by 0 bases; unmatched bases: 9. This CDR3 region has 18 residues. CDR3 region: CASSLVGTSGTSTDTQYF. CDR3 nucleotides: TGTGCCAGCAGCTTAGTTGGAACTAGCGGAACTAGCACAGATACGCAGTATTTT.

The chain recombines TRBV28 with TRBJ1-1; D unresolved. The V gene lost 8 bases and the J gene lost 1 base, with 11 bases spanning the gap. Germline lookup yields CDR1 MDHEN and CDR2 SYDVKM. CDR3 length: 13 residues. The CDR3 nucleotides read TGTGCCAGCCACGGGAGGGCGAACACTGAAGCTTTCTTT. Translation gives CASHGRANTEAFF.

This clonotype came up a few times. The CDR3 region is CAISESTSGRIYEQYF. CDR3 sequence (DNA): TGTGCCATCAGTGAGTCGACTAGCGGGAGAATCTACGAGCAGTACTTC. V usage is TRBV10-3 and J usage is TRBJ2-7, with 12 bases fitting TRBD2. CDR1 is ENHRY, CDR2 SYGVKD, per germline. V lost 0 bases and J lost 3; bases outside the gene matches: 3. The CDR3 consists of 16 residues.

CDR3 amino acids: CASSPGTGWGHEQYF. The DNA for the CDR3 is TGTGCCAGCAGCCCCGGGACAGGTTGGGGCCACGAGCAGTACTTC. The rearrangement links TRBV7-3 to TRBJ2-7, with 8 nucleotides matching TRBD1. The CDR3 sequence is 15 residues long. V shed 5 bases, J shed 5 bases, and the junction held 11 bases outside the gene matches. The germline CDR1 and CDR2 sequences are SGHTA and FQGTGA.

In this sample, this clonotype turned up many times. The chain carries TRBV3-1 and TRBJ1-2; tentative D call: TRBD1 (5 bases). Germline CDR1 and CDR2: LGHDT and YNNKEL (reference sequence). The V and J ends lost 1 base and 4 bases respectively, with 16 bases between them. This CDR3 has 16 amino acids. The CDR3, as DNA: TGTGCCAGCAGCCAAGCCCCCGGGACGCCCTTCTATGGCTACACCTTC. Amino acids: CASSQAPGTPFYGYTF.

This CDR3 is CASSSGGEAFF. The CDR3, as DNA: TGTGCCAGCAGTTCCGGGGGTGAAGCTTTCTTT. J is TRBJ1-1 and V is TRBV12-3 or TRBV12-4; TRBD1 is a possible D gene (5 bases). The CDR3 length is 11 residues. V lost 4 bases and J 7 bases, leaving 7 bases between the germline ends.

This clonotype was picked up one time. A junction boundary mismatches the germline segment, possibly from a read error. V gene TRBV28 combines with J gene TRBJ2-7, with D maybe TRBD1 (5 bases). The DNA end is more similar to TRBJ2-5, so the J call may be wrong. This CDR3 contains 15 residues. Germline CDR1 is MDHEN and CDR2 is SYDVKM. CDR3 region: CASSWEARGQGTQYF. DNA of the CDR3: TGTGCCAGCAGTTGGGAAGCAAGGGGCCAAGGGACCCAGTACTTC.

The chain is built from TRBV10-3 and TRBJ1-1; no reliable D call. Germline V CDR1 and CDR2: ENHRY, SYGVKD. CDR3 length equals 12 residues. V dropped 6 bases and J dropped 4 bases, with 9 bases sitting between them. CDR3 residues: CAISGARTEAFF. CDR3 sequence (DNA): TGTGCCATCAGCGGTGCACGCACTGAAGCTTTCTTT.

The chain combines TRBV7-9 with TRBJ2-3, with D possibly TRBD2 on 5 matching bases. V was shortened by 5 bases and J by 0 bases, with 12 bases between the two germline ends. The CDR3 is 15 amino acids. CDR1 is SEHNR and CDR2 is FQNEAQ in the germline V gene (reference sequence). The CDR3 sequence: CASSRIAPSTDTQYF. CDR3 nucleotide sequence: TGTGCCAGCAGCCGAATAGCGCCCAGCACAGATACGCAGTATTTT.

This clonotype appeared once. The CDR3 sequence is CASSLRKGTAYGYTF. CDR3 nucleotide sequence: TGTGCCAGCAGTTTACGGAAGGGGACCGCCTATGGCTACACCTTC. V and J are TRBV27 and TRBJ1-2; D may be TRBD1 (5 bases). Trimming removed 2 bases at V and 4 bases at J, with 14 bases between. Looked up from germline, CDR1 is MNHEY and CDR2 is SMNVEV (reference sequence). The CDR3 is 15 amino acids.

This clonotype has only a few counts. The CDR3 DNA is TGTGCCAGCAGCGCCAGACAGGGGGATCAGCCCCAGCATTTT. This encodes CASSARQGDQPQHF. V gene TRBV7-6 combines with J gene TRBJ1-5, with 9 bases fitting TRBD1. CDR1 is SGHVS and CDR2 is FNYEAQ in the germline V gene. The CDR3 has 14 residues. Trimming cost V 5 bases and J 5 bases; bases outside gene matches: 4. Full variable domain (missing parts from reference TRBV7-6 and TRBJ1-5): GAGVSQSPRYKVTKRGQDVALRCDPISGHVSLYWYRQALGQGPEFLTYFNYEAQQDKSGLPNDRFSAERPEGSISTLTIQRTEQRDSAMYRCASSARQGDQPQHFGDGTRLSIL.

About this clonotype: The junction departs from the called germline gene at one end, perhaps through a read error. The genes are TRBV4-2 and TRBJ1-4, with a tentative D call TRBD1 (6 bases). Germline V gene data show CDR1 as LGHNA and CDR2 as YNFKEQ. This CDR3 contains 17 residues. The CDR3 reads CASSRRDTGSARERLFF. CDR3 in DNA: TGTGCCAGCAGCCGACGGGACACGGGGAGCGCGAGGGAAAGACTGTTTTTT.

This clonotype appeared a single time. The gene calls are TRBV21-1 and TRBJ1-5; the table's D call, TRBD1, was not checked against the DNA. TRBV21-1 is a documented pseudogene. The CDR3 is 13 amino acids. CDR3 sequence: CASSKGGAQPQHF. The CDR3, as DNA: TGTGCCAGCAGCAAAGGGGGGGCTCAGCCCCAGCATTTT.